This is a list of T cell receptor beta chains from one sample in a study of blood T cell repertoires in COVID-19. TCRdb's table, derived via immunoSEQ multiplex PCR, lists solely in-frame clones and lacks some. The table shows about 150,000 clones, with around 81% occurring only once. The sequenced material came from peripheral blood. These TCRs come from a woman aged 55 to 70 with active or convalescent COVID-19. CDR3s include the opening cysteine and the closing phenylalanine or tryptophan. The order of the fields is V gene, J gene, clone size, D gene, CDR3 protein, CDR3 DNA. D genes are given only for firm matches. Clone size appears in some rows only: once, few, many, or a class for an expanded clone.

V: TRBV19
J: TRBJ1-5
size: NA
D: NA
CDR3: CASSGGGYSNQPQHF
DNA: TGTGCCAGTAGTGGTGGCGGTTATAGCAATCAGCCCCAGCATTTT

V: TRBV14
J: TRBJ2-5
size: NA
D: NA
CDR3: CASSPLGGETQYF
DNA: TGTGCCAGCAGCCCTTTAGGGGGAGAGACCCAGTACTTC

V: TRBV5-4
J: TRBJ1-2
size: NA
D: TRBD1
CDR3: CASSRQGANYGYTF
DNA: TGTGCCAGCAGCCGACAGGGAGCTAACTATGGCTACACCTTC

V: TRBV9
J: TRBJ2-4
size: NA
D: TRBD1
CDR3: CASSVTTGTELAKNIQYF
DNA: TGTGCCAGCAGTGTGACCACCGGGACAGAGCTAGCCAAAAACATTCAGTACTTC

V: TRBV6-5
J: TRBJ2-1
size: NA
D: TRBD2
CDR3: CASHKRGGYNEQFF
DNA: TGTGCCAGTCATAAGCGGGGGGGATACAATGAGCAGTTCTTC

V: TRBV5-4
J: TRBJ1-6
size: once
D: NA
CDR3: CASSFAGVMHSPLHF
DNA: TGTGCCAGCAGCTTTGCAGGGGTTATGCACTCACCCCTCCACTTT

V: TRBV9
J: TRBJ2-1
size: few
D: TRBD2
CDR3: CASSVVGGAVGNEQFF
DNA: TGTGCCAGCAGCGTAGTCGGGGGGGCGGTCGGCAATGAGCAGTTCTTC

V: TRBV5-1
J: TRBJ1-1
size: NA
D: NA
CDR3: CASSLGGKNTEAFF
DNA: TGCGCCAGCAGCTTGGGAGGCAAGAACACTGAAGCTTTCTTT

V: TRBV5-6
J: TRBJ2-3
size: NA
D: NA
CDR3: CASRSPSGTDTQYF
DNA: TGTGCCAGCAGATCTCCTAGCGGCACAGATACGCAGTATTTT

V: TRBV3-1/TRBV3-2
J: TRBJ1-2
size: NA
D: TRBD1
CDR3: CASSPGQKSNYGYTF
DNA: TGTGCCAGCAGCCCGGGACAGAAAAGTAACTATGGCTACACCTTC

V: TRBV5-4
J: TRBJ2-2
size: NA
D: TRBD2
CDR3: CASSSGLAGGRAGELFF
DNA: TGTGCCAGCAGCTCGGGACTAGCGGGGGGCAGGGCCGGGGAGCTGTTTTTT

V: TRBV10-3
J: TRBJ2-3
size: NA
D: TRBD1
CDR3: CAIKGQGSSGTDTQYF
DNA: TGTGCCATCAAAGGACAGGGGAGTAGTGGCACAGATACGCAGTATTTT

V: TRBV5-6
J: TRBJ1-6
size: NA
D: NA
CDR3: CASSLIGTPDRYNSPLHF
DNA: TGTGCCAGCAGCTTAATAGGGACACCCGATCGTTATAATTCACCCCTCCACTTT

V: TRBV19
J: TRBJ1-5
size: NA
D: TRBD1
CDR3: CASSTQGVGPQHF
DNA: TGTGCCAGTAGTACACAGGGGGTGGGACCCCAGCATTTT

V: TRBV27
J: TRBJ1-6
size: NA
D: NA
CDR3: CASSLSRQGGSSPLHF
DNA: TGTGCCAGCAGTTTATCCCGGCAGGGCGGGAGTTCACCCCTCCACTTT

V: TRBV28
J: TRBJ2-3
size: NA
D: TRBD1
CDR3: CASSWRDRPLGTDTQYF
DNA: TGTGCCAGCAGTTGGCGGGACAGGCCTTTGGGGACAGATACGCAGTATTTT

V: TRBV9
J: TRBJ2-7
size: NA
D: TRBD2
CDR3: CASSPGLAGAAYEQYF
DNA: TGTGCCAGCAGCCCTGGACTAGCGGGAGCCGCCTACGAGCAGTACTTC

V: TRBV2
J: TRBJ1-1
size: NA
D: TRBD1
CDR3: CASSVTGNEAFF
DNA: TGTGCCAGCAGTGTGACAGGGAATGAAGCTTTCTTT

V: TRBV6-5
J: TRBJ2-1
size: NA
D: TRBD2
CDR3: CASSYGTSVNNEQFF
DNA: TGTGCCAGCAGTTACGGTACTAGCGTAAACAATGAGCAGTTCTTC

V: TRBV6-5
J: TRBJ2-5
size: once
D: TRBD2
CDR3: CASRMGGGKETQYF
DNA: TGTGCCAGCAGGATGGGCGGGGGTAAAGAGACCCAGTACTTC

V: TRBV27
J: TRBJ1-2
size: NA
D: NA
CDR3: CASSLMGDRNYGYTF
DNA: TGTGCCAGCAGTTTAATGGGCGACAGAAACTATGGCTACACCTTC

V: TRBV13
J: TRBJ1-1
size: NA
D: NA
CDR3: CASNTGPTEAFF
DNA: TGTGCCAGCAACACAGGGCCCACTGAAGCTTTCTTT

V: TRBV3-1/TRBV3-2
J: TRBJ1-1
size: NA
D: TRBD1
CDR3: CASSQSNVRQGHKAFF
DNA: TGTGCCAGCAGCCAATCGAATGTTCGACAGGGGCATAAGGCTTTCTTT

V: TRBV5-5
J: TRBJ2-1
size: NA
D: NA
CDR3: CASSSGGSGYNEQFF
DNA: TGTGCCAGCAGCTCAGGAGGGTCCGGATACAATGAGCAGTTCTTC

V: TRBV7-3
J: TRBJ2-3
size: NA
D: NA
CDR3: CASSFKGGSTDTQYF
DNA: TGTGCCAGCAGCTTCAAGGGCGGGAGCACAGATACGCAGTATTTT

V: TRBV29-1
J: TRBJ2-3
size: NA
D: TRBD1
CDR3: CSLRTGSSTDTQYF
DNA: TGCAGCTTACGGACAGGGTCCAGCACAGATACGCAGTATTTT

V: TRBV27
J: TRBJ2-1
size: few
D: TRBD2
CDR3: CASSSSGGRNEQFF
DNA: TGTGCCAGCAGTTCTAGCGGGGGAAGGAATGAGCAGTTCTTC

V: TRBV9
J: TRBJ1-3
size: NA
D: NA
CDR3: CASSVGSGSGNTIYF
DNA: TGTGCCAGCAGCGTAGGTTCAGGGTCTGGAAACACCATATATTTT

V: TRBV4-1
J: TRBJ2-1
size: NA
D: TRBD1
CDR3: CASSQEGGQYNEQFF
DNA: TGCGCCAGCAGCCAAGAAGGGGGACAGTACAATGAGCAGTTCTTC

V: TRBV2
J: TRBJ1-5
size: once
D: NA
CDR3: CASSEGEGNQPQHF
DNA: TGTGCCAGCAGTGAGGGAGAGGGCAATCAGCCCCAGCATTTT

V: TRBV4-3
J: TRBJ2-3
size: NA
D: TRBD2
CDR3: CASSQDYAGGPTDTQYF
DNA: TGCGCCAGCAGCCAAGATTACGCGGGAGGGCCAACAGATACGCAGTATTTT

V: TRBV6-5
J: TRBJ2-3
size: NA
D: NA
CDR3: CASSFGDWGTQYF
DNA: TGTGCCAGCAGTTTCGGGGACTGGGGGACGCAGTATTTT

V: TRBV3-1/TRBV3-2
J: TRBJ2-1
size: NA
D: TRBD2
CDR3: CASSQEAGLVGRNEQFF
DNA: TGTGCCAGCAGCCAAGAAGCGGGGCTAGTTGGGCGGAATGAGCAGTTCTTC

V: TRBV7-9
J: TRBJ2-3
size: NA
D: TRBD2
CDR3: CASSFSGGPTDTQYF
DNA: TGTGCCAGCAGCTTTAGCGGGGGGCCCACAGATACGCAGTATTTT

V: TRBV4-2
J: TRBJ1-2
size: NA
D: NA
CDR3: CASSQDFGGLGYTF
DNA: TGTGCCAGCAGCCAAGATTTCGGGGGTCTTGGCTACACCTTC

V: TRBV5-1
J: TRBJ2-2
size: few
D: TRBD1
CDR3: CASTPDRVRTGELFF
DNA: TGCGCCAGCACGCCCGACAGGGTACGCACCGGGGAGCTGTTTTTT

V: TRBV5-1
J: TRBJ2-1
size: NA
D: NA
CDR3: CASSIEGGRNNEQFF
DNA: TGCGCCAGCAGCATTGAAGGGGGTCGGAACAATGAGCAGTTCTTC

V: TRBV19
J: TRBJ1-1
size: NA
D: TRBD1
CDR3: CASSLDRGLTEAFF
DNA: TGTGCCAGTAGTTTGGACAGGGGGCTCACTGAAGCTTTCTTT

V: TRBV2
J: TRBJ1-2
size: NA
D: TRBD1
CDR3: CASRTGGDGYTF
DNA: TGTGCCAGCAGGACAGGGGGCGATGGCTACACCTTC

V: TRBV7-9
J: TRBJ2-3
size: NA
D: NA
CDR3: CASSFEGTDTQYF
DNA: TGTGCCAGCAGCTTTGAGGGCACAGATACGCAGTATTTT

V: TRBV7-2
J: TRBJ1-2
size: NA
D: TRBD1
CDR3: CASSPGTGGVGYTF
DNA: TGTGCCAGCAGCCCAGGGACAGGGGGCGTAGGCTACACCTTC

V: TRBV5-1
J: TRBJ1-2
size: NA
D: TRBD1
CDR3: CASSPGDRDNYGYTF
DNA: TGCGCCAGCAGCCCCGGGGACAGGGATAACTATGGCTACACCTTC

V: TRBV30
J: TRBJ1-2
size: NA
D: TRBD1
CDR3: CAWSADRGRFGYTF
DNA: TGTGCCTGGAGTGCAGACAGGGGGCGTTTTGGCTACACCTTC

V: TRBV28
J: TRBJ1-4
size: NA
D: NA
CDR3: CASSYLQELNEKLFF
DNA: TGTGCCAGCAGTTACCTCCAAGAACTTAATGAAAAACTGTTTTTT

V: TRBV5-6
J: TRBJ2-3
size: NA
D: NA
CDR3: CASSFNGGGTDTQYF
DNA: TGTGCCAGCAGCTTCAACGGGGGTGGCACAGATACGCAGTATTTT

V: TRBV6-5
J: TRBJ2-1
size: NA
D: NA
CDR3: CASSYGREWNEQFF
DNA: TGTGCCAGCAGTTACGGCCGGGAGTGGAATGAGCAGTTCTTC

V: TRBV16
J: TRBJ2-7
size: NA
D: TRBD2
CDR3: CASSPGVAGVPEQYF
DNA: TGTGCCAGCAGCCCTGGGGTAGCGGGAGTACCCGAGCAGTACTTC

V: TRBV29-1
J: TRBJ1-1
size: NA
D: NA
CDR3: CSVGVGGDTEAFF
DNA: TGCAGCGTTGGCGTGGGGGGGGACACTGAAGCTTTCTTT